This T cell receptor beta chain originates from a study of OX40 agonist ivuxolimab in advanced cancers. Only in-frame clones appear in the TCRdb table, and some are missing; sequencing was by immunoSEQ multiplex PCR. The sample consists of about 56,000 clones, 82% of them appearing once. The CDR3 sequence is 15 residues long. The germline V gene has CDR1 MNHNS and CDR2 SASEGT. V shed 7 bases and J shed 0 bases, with 14 bases lying between them. The TCR sequence derives from an adult with an advanced solid tumor such as melanoma, head and neck, liver or kidney cancer. The sequences come from CD4+ or CD8+ T cells sorted from blood, collected in a trial of the OX40 agonist ivuxolimab. The rearrangement links TRBV6-1 to TRBJ2-3; D is perhaps TRBD2 (6 bases). Here the CDR3 DNA reads TGTGCCAGCATACGGGGGACCACTAGCACAGATACGCAGTATTTT. Translated, it gives CASIRGTTSTDTQYF.